This TCR beta chain was obtained from a study of shared clonotypes between healthy human individuals. CDR3 length equals 13 residues. Deletions cut 0 bases from V and 6 bases from J, with 8 bases between. CDR1 is SGHRS, CDR2 YFSETQ, per germline. Original handling: ImmunoSEQ sequences covered only the junction and lacked quality scores; filtering therefore differed. Clones were sequenced by immunoSEQ multiplex PCR, and TCRdb holds only the in-frame ones, with some missing. Clonal size and the V and J genes are those of that table, whereas D and trimming came from the DNA. Of about 680,000 clones detected, about three quarters appear once; the ten largest clones hold approximately 2%. Study observations and caveats: It was only blood that was sampled, and tissue repertoires likely differ.

Both subsets, CD45RA+ naive and CD45RA-negative memory, were split from the CD4+ cells. On this clone: The antigen remains undetermined.

The sequencing sample was made of memory CD4+ T cells sorted from blood. Sample subset: CD45RA-negative fraction. The chain recombines TRBV5-1 with TRBJ2-3, with TRBD2 as a possible D gene (5 bases). This TCR derives from a young woman in good health. CDR3 loop: CASSLAGIDTQYF. The CDR3 DNA is TGCGCCAGCAGCTTGGCGGGGATTGATACGCAGTATTTT.